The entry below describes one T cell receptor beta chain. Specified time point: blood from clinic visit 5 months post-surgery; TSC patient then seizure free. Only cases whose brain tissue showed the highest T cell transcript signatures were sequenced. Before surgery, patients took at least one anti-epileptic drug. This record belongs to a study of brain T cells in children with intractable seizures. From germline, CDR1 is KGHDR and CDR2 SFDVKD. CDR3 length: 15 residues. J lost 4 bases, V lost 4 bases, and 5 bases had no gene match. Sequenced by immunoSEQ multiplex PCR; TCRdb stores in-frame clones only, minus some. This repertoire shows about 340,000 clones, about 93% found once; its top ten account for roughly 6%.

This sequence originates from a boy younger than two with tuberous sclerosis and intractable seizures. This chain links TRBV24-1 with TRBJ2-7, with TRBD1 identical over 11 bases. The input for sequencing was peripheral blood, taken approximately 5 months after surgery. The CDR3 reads CATSDHRDRGYEQYF. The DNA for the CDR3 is TGTGCCACCAGTGACCATCGGGACAGGGGGTACGAGCAGTACTTC.